This passage covers 21 T cell receptor beta chains from one sample sequenced in a study of siplizumab effects on memory and regulatory T cells. Sequencing was performed with immunoSEQ multiplex PCR; in TCRdb, only in-frame clones are kept and a portion is missing. The table includes about 99,000 clones, nearly 95% detected once. The sequencing sample was made of Tregs sorted from blood. The receptors shown here come from a human donor in good health.

The V gene is TRBV4-2, the J gene TRBJ2-1; 8 bases are a match to TRBD2. CDR3 length: 15 residues. CDR1 is LGHNA, CDR2 YNFKEQ, per germline. V lost 1 base to trimming and J lost 2 bases; unmatched junction nucleotides: 1. CDR3 in amino acids: CASSQAGGPYNEQFF. CDR3 DNA: TGTGCCAGCAGCCAAGCGGGGGGGCCCTACAATGAGCAGTTCTTC.

This clone came up a few times. The chain carries TRBV19 and TRBJ1-1; the match to TRBD1 covers 7 bases. V trimming: 4 bases; J trimming: 4 bases; junction bases outside the gene matches: 6. CDR3 size: 14 residues. From germline, CDR1 is LNHDA and CDR2 SQIVND (reference sequence). Written as DNA, the CDR3 is TGTGCCAGTAGTACGACAGGGTTGGGCACTGAAGCTTTCTTT. Protein: CASSTTGLGTEAFF.

In the case of this clone: Distinct nucleotide sequences in the sample also encode this CDR3. V and J are TRBV5-6 and TRBJ1-2; no definite D call. The V and J ends lost 4 bases and 2 bases respectively, with 12 bases between them. The length of the CDR3 is 14 residues. Germline-derived CDR1 and CDR2 are SGHDT and YYEEEE. CDR3 region: CASSPRTWNYGYTF. In nucleotides, the CDR3 is TGTGCCAGCAGCCCCCGAACTTGGAACTATGGCTACACCTTC.

The J gene is TRBJ1-2, the V gene TRBV7-9, with 7 bases matching TRBD1. Germline CDR1 SEHNR, CDR2 FQNEAQ (reference sequence). The CDR3 runs to 17 residues. J was trimmed by 4 bases and V by 3 bases; bases with no gene match: 14. The CDR3 DNA reads TGTGCCAGCAGCTTGGCAGGAAGGGGGCAGGGTTTCTATGGCTACACCTTC. Translated: CASSLAGRGQGFYGYTF.

The chain employs TRBV7-2 and TRBJ1-1; tentative D call: TRBD1 (6 bases). This CDR3 is built from 14 residues. The germline V gene encodes CDR1 SGHTA and CDR2 FQGNSA. Trimming cost V 4 bases and J 6 bases, with 15 bases left between them. The CDR3 sequence is CASSSSLGQPEAFF. In nucleotides, the CDR3 is TGTGCCAGCAGCTCTTCCTTAGGACAGCCTGAAGCTTTCTTT.

This clone was seen only once. Germline and junction disagree at one end, which may indicate a read error. The chain links TRBV25-1 to TRBJ2-7, with D tentatively TRBD1 or TRBD2 (5 bases each). The CDR3 covers 11 residues. Germline lookup yields CDR1 MGHDK and CDR2 SYGVNS. The CDR3 region has the DNA TGTGCCAGCAGGGCCGGGGACCCAAATAACTTC. Residues: CASRAGDPNNF.

CDR3 protein: CASSQGQQNSPLHF. The CDR3 DNA reads TGCGCCAGCAGCCAGGGACAGCAGAATTCACCCCTCCACTTT. V and J are TRBV4-1 and TRBJ1-6, with 7 bases fitting TRBD1. The CDR3 covers 14 residues. The germline gives CDR1 MGHRA, CDR2 YSYEKL. Germline trimming cut 3 bases from V and 7 bases from J; bases unmatched to any gene: 3.

The CDR3, as DNA: TGTGCCAGCAGCTTACGCATCTCAGATACGCAGTATTTT. This sequence encodes CASSLRISDTQYF. The rearrangement joins TRBV7-9 to TRBJ2-3; D is undetermined. The CDR3 totals 13 residues. V was trimmed by 2 bases and J by 4 bases, leaving 7 bases between them. The germline gives CDR1 SEHNR, CDR2 FQNEAQ (reference sequence).

The CDR3 bases are TGTGCCAGCAGCTGGGGGAGGGTGGACTACGAGCAGTACTTC. Translating gives CASSWGRVDYEQYF. This rearrangement joins TRBV7-2 to TRBJ2-7; 7 positions agree with TRBD2. Germline V gene lookup returns CDR1 SGHTA and CDR2 FQGNSA. The V gene end was trimmed by 4 bases and the J gene end by 3 bases; junction bases not matched to a gene: 6. The CDR3 runs to 14 residues.

The rearrangement uses TRBV27 and TRBJ1-3; D not certain. Trimming shortened V by 8 bases and J by 0 bases, and 11 bases separated the two germline ends. CDR1 is MNHEY and CDR2 is SMNVEV in the germline V gene (reference sequence). The CDR3 consists of 14 residues. This CDR3 is CASRPSFSGNTIYF. The DNA of the CDR3 is TGTGCCAGCCGCCCCTCTTTCTCTGGAAACACCATATATTTT.

The chain couples TRBV5-1 to TRBJ2-3, with D unresolved. The length of the CDR3 is 12 residues. V gave up 4 bases and J gave up 2 bases, with 5 bases separating them. In germline, CDR1 is SGHRS, CDR2 YFSETQ. The CDR3 region has the DNA TGCGCCAGCAGCCGAGACACAGATACGCAGTATTTT. Its protein product is CASSRDTDTQYF.

The V call is TRBV6-6, the J call TRBJ2-7; TRBD1 aligns across 9 bases. Germline loops: CDR1 MNHNY, CDR2 SVGAGI (reference sequence). CDR3 size: 15 residues. The trim removed 5 bases at V and 1 base at J, leaving 6 bases unmatched. The CDR3 spells CASSKGTGSSYEQYF. The CDR3 DNA follows: TGTGCCAGCAGTAAAGGGACAGGGAGTTCCTACGAGCAGTACTTC.

The V gene is TRBV5-1, the J gene TRBJ1-2; a possible D gene is TRBD1 (6 bases). The CDR3 length is 19 residues. V was cut by 0 bases and J by 2 bases, with 23 bases left in between. Germline CDR1 reads SGHRS; CDR2 reads YFSETQ. CDR3: CASSLASDGGRHPNYGYTF. The CDR3 region has the DNA TGCGCCAGCAGCTTGGCATCTGATGGGGGCCGTCATCCGAACTATGGCTACACCTTC.

V is TRBV5-1 and J is TRBJ1-4; TRBD1 agrees at 9 bases. The CDR3 spans 15 residues. The germline gives CDR1 SGHRS, CDR2 YFSETQ. V lost 4 bases, J lost 3 bases, and 4 bases stayed unmatched. The CDR3 DNA is TGCGCCAGCAGCCCGACAGGGGGATCTAATGAAAAACTGTTTTTT. Protein: CASSPTGGSNEKLFF.

This chain connects TRBV2 to TRBJ2-5; 8 nucleotides agree with TRBD2. With 9 bases clipped from V and 2 bases from J, the junction kept 5 bases outside the gene matches. Looked up from germline, CDR1 is SNHLY and CDR2 is FYNNEI. There are 13 residues in the CDR3. In DNA, the CDR3 is TGTGCCAGAGAGGAGCGGGGGCAAGAGACCCAGTACTTC. It is translated as CAREERGQETQYF.

The chain combines TRBV10-3 with TRBJ2-1, with 11 bases lining up with TRBD2. The CDR3 contains 15 residues. Germline-derived CDR1 and CDR2 are ENHRY and SYGVKD. V was clipped by 5 bases and J by 3 bases; unmatched bases: 3. The CDR3 loop is CAISTLAGVYNEQFF. In nucleotides, the CDR3 is TGTGCCATCAGTACACTAGCGGGAGTCTACAATGAGCAGTTCTTC.

V gene TRBV6-1 combines with J gene TRBJ2-7; the D gene is possibly TRBD1 (6 bases). Germline V gives CDR1 MNHNS, CDR2 SASEGT. Trimming took off 4 bases at V and 3 bases at J, with 19 bases between the two ends. The CDR3 extends over 16 amino acids. The CDR3 loop reads CASSGNGEGHIYEQYF. The CDR3 nucleotides are TGTGCCAGCAGTGGCAACGGAGAGGGACATATCTACGAGCAGTACTTC.

The V call is TRBV7-8, the J call TRBJ2-7, with 9 positions matching TRBD2. Germline V gives CDR1 SGHVS, CDR2 FQNEAQ. V was clipped by 2 bases and J by 2 bases; unmatched bases: 7. The CDR3 is made up of 16 amino acids. The CDR3 DNA is TGTGCCAGCAGCTTATTAACTAGCGGGCGGCCCTACGAGCAGTACTTC. Amino acid sequence: CASSLLTSGRPYEQYF.

This clone has only one observation. The gene calls are TRBV21-1 and TRBJ2-1; the table names TRBD2, a call not compared with the DNA. TRBV21-1 is a known pseudogene. CDR3 length equals 11 residues. The CDR3 here is CASPANNEQFF. Here the CDR3 DNA reads TGTGCCAGCCCCGCGAATAATGAGCAGTTCTTC.

The rearrangement links TRBV21-1 to TRBJ2-7. TRBV21-1 is termed a pseudogene. The CDR3 runs 14 residues. The CDR3 DNA is TGTGCCAGCAGCAAAGTATTGGGGGCCTACGAGCAGTACTTC. This encodes CASSKVLGAYEQYF.

The chain combines TRBV5-4 with TRBJ1-1; TRBD1 agrees at 11 bases. With 4 bases clipped from V and 3 bases from J, the junction kept 5 bases outside the gene matches. CDR3 length: 15 amino acids. Germline V lookup: CDR1 SGHNT, CDR2 YYREEE (reference sequence). The CDR3 nucleotides read TGTGCCAGCAGCCTGGACAGGGGGCGGGACACTGAAGCTTTCTTT. As protein: CASSLDRGRDTEAFF.